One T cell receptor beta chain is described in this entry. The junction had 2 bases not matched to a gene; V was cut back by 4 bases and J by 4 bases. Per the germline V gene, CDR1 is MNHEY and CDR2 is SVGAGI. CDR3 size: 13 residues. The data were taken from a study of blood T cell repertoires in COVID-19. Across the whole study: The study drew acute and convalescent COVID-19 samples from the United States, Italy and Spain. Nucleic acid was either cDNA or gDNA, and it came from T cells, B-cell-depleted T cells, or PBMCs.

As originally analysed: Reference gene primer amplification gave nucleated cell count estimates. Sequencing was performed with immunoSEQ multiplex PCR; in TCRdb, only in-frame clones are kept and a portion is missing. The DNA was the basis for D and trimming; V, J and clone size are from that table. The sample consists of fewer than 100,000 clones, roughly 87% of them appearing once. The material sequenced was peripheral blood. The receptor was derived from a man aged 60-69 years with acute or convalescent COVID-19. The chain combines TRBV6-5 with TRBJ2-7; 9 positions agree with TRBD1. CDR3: CASSLDRGYEQYF. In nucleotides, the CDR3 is TGTGCCAGCAGTTTGGACAGGGGTTACGAGCAGTACTTC.